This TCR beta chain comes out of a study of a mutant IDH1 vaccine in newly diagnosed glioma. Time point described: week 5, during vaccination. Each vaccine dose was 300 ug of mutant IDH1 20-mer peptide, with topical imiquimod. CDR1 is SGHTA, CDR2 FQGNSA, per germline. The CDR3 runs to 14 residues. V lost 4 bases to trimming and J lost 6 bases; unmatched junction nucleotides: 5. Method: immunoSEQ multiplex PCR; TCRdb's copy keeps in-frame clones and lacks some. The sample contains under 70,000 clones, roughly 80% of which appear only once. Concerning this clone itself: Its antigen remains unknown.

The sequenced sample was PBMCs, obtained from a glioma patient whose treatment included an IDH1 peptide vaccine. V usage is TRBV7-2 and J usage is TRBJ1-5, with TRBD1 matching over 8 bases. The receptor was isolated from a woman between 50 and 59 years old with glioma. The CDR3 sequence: CASSSQGAGQPQHF. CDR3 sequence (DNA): TGTGCCAGCAGCTCGCAGGGGGCTGGTCAGCCCCAGCATTTT.